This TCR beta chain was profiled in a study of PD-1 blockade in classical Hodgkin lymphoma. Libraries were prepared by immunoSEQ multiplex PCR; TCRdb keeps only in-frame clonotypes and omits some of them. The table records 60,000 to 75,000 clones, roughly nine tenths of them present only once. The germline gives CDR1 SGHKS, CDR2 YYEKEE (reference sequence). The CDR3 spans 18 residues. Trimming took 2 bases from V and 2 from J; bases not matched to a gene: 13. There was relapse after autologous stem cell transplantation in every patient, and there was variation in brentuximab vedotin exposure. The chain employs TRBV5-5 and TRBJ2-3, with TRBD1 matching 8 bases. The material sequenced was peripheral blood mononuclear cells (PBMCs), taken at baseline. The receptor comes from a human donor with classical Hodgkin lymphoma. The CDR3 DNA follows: TGTGCCAGCAGCTTCGTCCCCGGGACAGGAGATTCCACAGATACGCAGTATTTT. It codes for CASSFVPGTGDSTDTQYF.